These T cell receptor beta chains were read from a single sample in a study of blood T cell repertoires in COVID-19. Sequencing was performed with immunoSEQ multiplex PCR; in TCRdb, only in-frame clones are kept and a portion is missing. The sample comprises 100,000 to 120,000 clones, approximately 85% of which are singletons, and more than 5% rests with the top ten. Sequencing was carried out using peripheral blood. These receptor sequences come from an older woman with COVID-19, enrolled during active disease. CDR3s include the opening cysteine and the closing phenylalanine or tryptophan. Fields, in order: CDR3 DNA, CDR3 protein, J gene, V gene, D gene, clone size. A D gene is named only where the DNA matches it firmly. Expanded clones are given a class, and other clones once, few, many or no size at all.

TGCGCCAGCAGCTTGACGGGGAATGGTGGGGCTTTCTTT	CASSLTGNGGAFF	TRBJ1-1	TRBV5-1	.	.
TGTGCCAGCAGTTTATGGCCCAGCTCCTACAATGAGCAGTTCTTC	CASSLWPSSYNEQFF	TRBJ2-1	TRBV27	.	.
TGTGCCAGCAGCTTGACTAGTCCCGGGGAGCTGTTTTTT	CASSLTSPGELFF	TRBJ2-2	TRBV7-8	.	.
TGCAGCGTCGCGCGGCGCGGTTTGAGCGACGCTGAAGCTTTCTTT	CSVARRGLSDAEAFF	TRBJ1-1	TRBV29-1	.	.
TGCAGCGCTCGGGACAACAGAAGGGAGACCCAGTACTTC	CSARDNRRETQYF	TRBJ2-5	TRBV29-1	.	.
TGTGCCAGCAGTTTAGCGGGTAATCAGCCCCAGCATTTT	CASSLAGNQPQHF	TRBJ1-5	TRBV27	.	.
TGTGCCAGTAGTGCCAGGGCCAGGGACACTGAAGCTTTCTTT	CASSARARDTEAFF	TRBJ1-1	TRBV19	.	.
TGCGCCAGCAGCTCCTACAGCACCTCCTACAATGAGCAGTTCTTC	CASSSYSTSYNEQFF	TRBJ2-1	TRBV5-1	.	.
TGTGCCAGCAGCCCTCGGAGTCTCACCGGGGAGCTGTTTTTT	CASSPRSLTGELFF	TRBJ2-2	TRBV7-3	.	.
TGTGCCAGCACACAGGGATACGAGACCCAGTACTTC	CASTQGYETQYF	TRBJ2-5	TRBV2	.	once
TGTGCCAGCAGTGGGACAGGGGGTGACATGGGCAATCAGCCCCAGCATTTT	CASSGTGGDMGNQPQHF	TRBJ1-5	TRBV2	TRBD1	.
TGCGCCAGCAGCTTGGCCTCGCAGGGGCCTGAAAAACTGTTTTTT	CASSLASQGPEKLFF	TRBJ1-4	TRBV5-1	.	.
TGCGCCAGCAGCTTGGCCCTGACTGGGAGTGGTGAAGCTTTCTTT	CASSLALTGSGEAFF	TRBJ1-1	TRBV5-1	.	.
TGTGCCAGCAGCCCCACCTGGACTAGCGGGAGTAGCTCTGGGGCCAACGTCCTGACTTTC	CASSPTWTSGSSSGANVLTF	TRBJ2-6	TRBV4-2	TRBD2	few
TGTGCCAGCAGCCAGAAGGGGGCCTTTGGCTACACCTTC	CASSQKGAFGYTF	TRBJ1-2	TRBV14	TRBD1	.
TGCGCCAGCAGCTTGGCCGGGACTGGCTACAATGAGCAGTTCTTC	CASSLAGTGYNEQFF	TRBJ2-1	TRBV5-1	.	.
TGTGCCAGCAGTTTGGGCAGGGCCCATGGCTACACCTTC	CASSLGRAHGYTF	TRBJ1-2	TRBV12-3/TRBV12-4	.	.
TGTGCCACCAGTCCCCGGTTTGGGCTTCACGAGCAGTACTTC	CATSPRFGLHEQYF	TRBJ2-7	TRBV24-1	.	few
TGTGCCAGCAGTTACTCCCAGAACACTGAAGCTTTCTTT	CASSYSQNTEAFF	TRBJ1-1	TRBV6-6	.	.
TGTGCCAGTAGTATATCTGCCGGGGAGCTGTTTTTT	CASSISAGELFF	TRBJ2-2	TRBV19	.	.
TGTGCCAGCAGCTTAGTTAGTCCCTACGAGCAGTACTTC	CASSLVSPYEQYF	TRBJ2-7	TRBV7-2	.	.
TGCGCCAGCAGCTTAGCGGGACAGGTCAATGAGCAGTTCTTC	CASSLAGQVNEQFF	TRBJ2-1	TRBV5-1	.	.
TGCGCCAGCAGCTTGCAGGGCGGGGGGGCCTACGAGCAGTACTTC	CASSLQGGGAYEQYF	TRBJ2-7	TRBV4-3	TRBD2	.
TGTGCCATCAGTGGTGCGGGGCGGACAGATACGCAGTATTTT	CAISGAGRTDTQYF	TRBJ2-3	TRBV10-3	.	.
TGTGCCAGCAGTTTAAGGACTAGCGGGAGAGCAGATACGCAGTATTTT	CASSLRTSGRADTQYF	TRBJ2-3	TRBV28	TRBD2	.
TGTGCCATCAGGGGACAGGGCATCACCGGGGAGCTGTTTTTT	CAIRGQGITGELFF	TRBJ2-2	TRBV10-3	TRBD1	.
TGTGCCAGTAGTCCTCGACAGGGGGCGAATCAGCCCCAGCATTTT	CASSPRQGANQPQHF	TRBJ1-5	TRBV19	TRBD1	.
TGTGCCAGCAGTGAACCGGCGGTCTATGGCTACACCTTC	CASSEPAVYGYTF	TRBJ1-2	TRBV6-1	.	.
TGTGCCAGTAGTATTGGGCGCAGGGGCGGCACAGATACGCAGTATTTT	CASSIGRRGGTDTQYF	TRBJ2-3	TRBV19	.	once
TGTGCCAGCAGTGGTTCAGGGGACACCGGGGAGCTGTTTTTT	CASSGSGDTGELFF	TRBJ2-2	TRBV6-4	.	.
TGTGCCACCAGTGACCCCCGACAGGGGTCGTTCACAGATACGCAGTATTTT	CATSDPRQGSFTDTQYF	TRBJ2-3	TRBV24-1	TRBD1	.
TGTGCCAGCAGGACAGGCATAAATGAAAAACTGTTTTTT	CASRTGINEKLFF	TRBJ1-4	TRBV6-5	.	.
TGTGCCATCAGTGAGGACAGGGAAGGCTATGGCTACACCTTC	CAISEDREGYGYTF	TRBJ1-2	TRBV10-3	TRBD1	.
TGCGCCAGCAGTGGACAGTACACCGGGGAGCTGTTTTTT	CASSGQYTGELFF	TRBJ2-2	TRBV10-1	.	.
TGTGCCAGCAGCAGGGGATTGGAAGGCTACACCTTC	CASSRGLEGYTF	TRBJ1-2	TRBV9	.	.
TGTGCCAGTAGTATAGCGTGGCAGATGAACACTGAAGCTTTCTTT	CASSIAWQMNTEAFF	TRBJ1-1	TRBV19	.	.
TGTGCCAGCAGCCAACAGGAATTTGGCTACACCTTC	CASSQQEFGYTF	TRBJ1-2	TRBV11-1	.	.
TGTGCCAGCAGCTTGCAAAGTAGGACAGGGGGCGAGCAGTACTTC	CASSLQSRTGGEQYF	TRBJ2-7	TRBV5-4	TRBD1	once
TGTGCCAGCAGCACCGGCGGGAGACGGGCTAATGAAAAACTGTTTTTT	CASSTGGRRANEKLFF	TRBJ1-4	TRBV7-9	.	.
TGTGCCAGCAGCTTGGCAGGGGGCTCAGGCACTGAAGCTTTCTTT	CASSLAGGSGTEAFF	TRBJ1-1	TRBV11-3	TRBD1	.
TGTGCCAGCAGTTTTCAACCGGGGACCTACGAGCAGTACTTC	CASSFQPGTYEQYF	TRBJ2-7	TRBV27	.	.
TGTGCCAGTAGTATAGATTGGCGGCAGTACGAGCAGTACTTC	CASSIDWRQYEQYF	TRBJ2-7	TRBV19	.	.
TGTGCCAGCAGCACGTCCGTGGGACTAACATCCTACGAGCAGTACTTC	CASSTSVGLTSYEQYF	TRBJ2-7	TRBV5-5	TRBD2	.
TGTGCCAGCAGTGACTCGATAGCGGGGAGCACAGATACGCAGTATTTT	CASSDSIAGSTDTQYF	TRBJ2-3	TRBV6-4	TRBD2	.
TGTGCCAGCAGCAATGACAGGCGATGCTATGGCTACACCTTC	CASSNDRRCYGYTF	TRBJ1-2	TRBV21-1	.	.
TGTGCCAGCAGGGAGAACAGGGGGGTTGAAGCTTTCTTT	CASRENRGVEAFF	TRBJ1-1	TRBV2	TRBD1	.
TGTGCCAGCAGCACCCCTTCAGGGGACACTGAAGCTTTCTTT	CASSTPSGDTEAFF	TRBJ1-1	TRBV3-1/TRBV3-2	.	once
TGCGCCAGCAGCTTTCTCAGCTTGGCTAGCGGGGGGAACACCGGGGAGCTGTTTTTT	CASSFLSLASGGNTGELFF	TRBJ2-2	TRBV5-1	TRBD2	once
TGTGCCAGTAGCGCAGGGGGCCCCAATCAGCCCCAGCATTTT	CASSAGGPNQPQHF	TRBJ1-5	TRBV19	TRBD1	.
TGCGCCAGCAGCACCAACAAGAACACCGGGGAGCTGTTTTTT	CASSTNKNTGELFF	TRBJ2-2	TRBV5-1	.	.
TGTGCCAGCAGTCTCGGTAGCCTAGTTGAGGGCTACACCTTC	CASSLGSLVEGYTF	TRBJ1-2	TRBV27	.	.